This T cell receptor (beta chain) was retrieved from a study of monozygotic twins with inflammatory bowel disease. Whole-study results and caveats: The results supported no single strong signal or clonotype associated with IBD.

The CDR3 spans 15 residues. On this clonotype: The antigen remains undetermined.

TCRdb reprocessed the 5' RACE reads and reports one entry per CDR3 protein, with no DNA. In all, the sample yields some 150,000 distinct CDR3 sequences. This rearrangement joins TRBV12-3 or TRBV12-4 to TRBJ1-1; there is no DNA to check the TCRdb D call of TRBD1. Sample: blood. This TCR derives from a human donor with ulcerative colitis or Crohn's disease, or a healthy co-twin of an affected twin (not recorded which). The CDR3 reads CASSLTQGGSTEAFF.